A selection of T cell receptor beta chains follows, all from one sample in a study of response to subunit inactivated influenza vaccine. TCRdb re-analysed the RT-PCR reads in MiXCR, keeping a single row per CDR3 protein. Found here are 450,000 to 600,000 distinct CDR3 sequences, approximately 15% of them singletons; the top ten hold approximately 3%. Sample: CD4+ T cells sorted from PBMCs, taken less than 30 months after vaccination. The receptors come from a man aged 45 to 75 who received an inactivated influenza vaccine. Each CDR3 is given with its conserved first and last residue. D genes are given only for firm matches. Clone size appears in some rows only: once, few, many, or a class for an expanded clone.

few,TRBV2,TRBJ1-1,TRBD1,TGTGCCAGTTACAGGGGTAACACTGAAGCTTTCTTT,CASYRGNTEAFF
few,TRBV20-1,TRBJ2-5,TRBD2,TGCAGTGCTACTAGCGGGGGGGCTGAGACCCAGTACTTC,CSATSGGAETQYF
few,TRBV4-2,TRBJ1-4,NA,TGTGCCAGCAGCCAAGAAGGGACGCGGGGCGAAAAACTGTTTTTT,CASSQEGTRGEKLFF
NA,TRBV6-1,TRBJ2-1,NA,TGTGCCAGCAGACCTCCGGGGACCGTGGGTGAGCAGTTCTTC,CASRPPGTVGEQFF
few,TRBV6-5,TRBJ2-2,TRBD1,TGTGCCAGCGTTATGTTCGGGACAGGGGGAAAAGTCGGGGAGCTGTTTTTT,CASVMFGTGGKVGELFF
NA,TRBV6-1,TRBJ1-2,TRBD1,TGTGCCAGCAGCCCGCAATCTCGGGACAGCAATGGCTACACCTTC,CASSPQSRDSNGYTF
NA,TRBV20-1,TRBJ2-1,TRBD2,TGCAGTGCTGTTGACAGAGCGGGGGGGCTCAATGAGCAGTTCTTC,CSAVDRAGGLNEQFF
few,TRBV15,TRBJ1-1,TRBD1,TGTGCCACCAGCACGCCACTGGGACAGTTTAACACTGAAGCTTTCTTT,CATSTPLGQFNTEAFF
NA,TRBV7-2,TRBJ1-2,NA,TGTGCCAGCAGCTTATACGATCCGGCGGGTGGCTACACCTTC,CASSLYDPAGGYTF
few,TRBV20-1,TRBJ1-1,NA,TGCAGTGCCCGAGACCGGACTTCGGAGGACACTGAAGCTTTCTTT,CSARDRTSEDTEAFF
NA,TRBV10-3,TRBJ2-5,TRBD2,TGTGCCATCAGTGAGTCGATCGGTAGCGGGGGTCAAGAGACCCAGTACTTC,CAISESIGSGGQETQYF
NA,TRBV4-3,TRBJ1-6,NA,TGCGCCAGCAGCCAAGACCGCCGGGAAGGACCCCTCCACTTT,CASSQDRREGPLHF
few,TRBV6-2/TRBV6-3,TRBJ2-3,NA,TGTGCCAGCAGTTACCCCGGAGGAAAGGGCCACACAGATACGCAGTATTTT,CASSYPGGKGHTDTQYF
few,TRBV4-2,TRBJ2-2,TRBD2,TGTGCCAGCAGCCAAACCGGACTAGCGGGGTCCGGGGAGCTGTTTTTT,CASSQTGLAGSGELFF
NA,TRBV7-2,TRBJ1-2,NA,TGTGCCAGCAGCCGGACCTCCGGGGCCGTGAGGGAATATGGCTACACCTTC,CASSRTSGAVREYGYTF
NA,TRBV20-1,TRBJ1-3,NA,TGCAGTGCTAGGACATTGGACACCATATATTTT,CSARTLDTIYF
NA,TRBV28,TRBJ2-2,NA,TGTGCCAGCAGTTTATCTCTCGGAAACACCGGGGAGCTGTTTTTT,CASSLSLGNTGELFF
NA,TRBV7-2,TRBJ2-3,NA,TGTGCCAGCAGCCGCGAAACGGGAGCGCAGTATTTT,CASSRETGAQYF